This TCR beta chain was retrieved from a study of T-cell reconstitution after alpha-beta-depleted transplantation in children. Study-level results: T-cell counts and diversity at one year following transplant were attributed mainly to newly produced T cells.

CDR3 size: 15 residues. V was pared by 1 base and J by 0 bases, with 8 bases between. From germline, CDR1 is SGHKS and CDR2 YYEKEE (reference sequence). Preparation of the TCRbeta library used unique molecular identifiers. In TCRdb, the PCR reads were re-called with MiXCR into one record per CDR3 protein. The sample has under 400,000 distinct CDR3 sequences, roughly 25% seen once; the top ten hold 10% to 11%. Concerning this clonotype: The antigen is unknown.

J is TRBJ1-3 and V is TRBV5-5; no clear D. The source is a male patient under 18 who had a stem cell transplant for acute lymphoblastic leukemia, so the T cells may come from the graft donor. Sequenced material: PBMCs, mostly from graft donor cells, taken 180 days after TCRalphabeta/CD19-depleted stem cell transplant. The CDR3 sequence is CASSLNSYSGNTIYF. The CDR3 DNA reads as TGTGCCAGCAGCTTGAACAGCTACTCTGGAAACACCATATATTTT.